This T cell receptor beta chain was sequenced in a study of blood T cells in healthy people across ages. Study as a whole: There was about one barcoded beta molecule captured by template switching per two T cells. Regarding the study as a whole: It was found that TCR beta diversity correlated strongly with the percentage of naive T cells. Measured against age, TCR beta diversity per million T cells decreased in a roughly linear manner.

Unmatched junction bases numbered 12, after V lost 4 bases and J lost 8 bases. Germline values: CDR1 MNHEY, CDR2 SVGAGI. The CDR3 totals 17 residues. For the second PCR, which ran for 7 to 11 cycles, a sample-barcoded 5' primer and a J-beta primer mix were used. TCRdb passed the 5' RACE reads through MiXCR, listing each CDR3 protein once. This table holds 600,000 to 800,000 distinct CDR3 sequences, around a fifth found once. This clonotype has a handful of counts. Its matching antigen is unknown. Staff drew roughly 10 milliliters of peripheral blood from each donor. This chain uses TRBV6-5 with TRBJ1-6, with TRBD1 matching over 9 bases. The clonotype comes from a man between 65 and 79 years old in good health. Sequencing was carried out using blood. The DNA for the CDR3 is TGTGCCAGCAGTTCCCCGGGACAGGGTGAACGTCATTCACCCCTCCACTTT. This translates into CASSSPGQGERHSPLHF.